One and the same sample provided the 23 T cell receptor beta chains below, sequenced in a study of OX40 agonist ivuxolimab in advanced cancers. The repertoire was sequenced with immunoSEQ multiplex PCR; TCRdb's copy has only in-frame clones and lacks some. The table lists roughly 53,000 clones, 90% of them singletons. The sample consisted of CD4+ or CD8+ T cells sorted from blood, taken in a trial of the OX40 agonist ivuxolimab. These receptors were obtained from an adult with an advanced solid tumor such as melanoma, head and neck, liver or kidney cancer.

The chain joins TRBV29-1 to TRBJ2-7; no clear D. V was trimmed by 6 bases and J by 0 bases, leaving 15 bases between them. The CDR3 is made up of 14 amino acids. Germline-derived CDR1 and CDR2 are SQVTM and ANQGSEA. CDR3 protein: CSVVMRSSSYEQYF. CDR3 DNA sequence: TGCAGCGTCGTTATGAGGTCCAGCTCCTACGAGCAGTACTTC.

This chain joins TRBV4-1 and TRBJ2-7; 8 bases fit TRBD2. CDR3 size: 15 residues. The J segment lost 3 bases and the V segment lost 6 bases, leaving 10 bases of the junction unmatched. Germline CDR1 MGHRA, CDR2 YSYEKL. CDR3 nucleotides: TGCGCCAGCAGGATAGTAGCGGGACCGAGCTACGAGCAGTACTTC. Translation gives CASRIVAGPSYEQYF.

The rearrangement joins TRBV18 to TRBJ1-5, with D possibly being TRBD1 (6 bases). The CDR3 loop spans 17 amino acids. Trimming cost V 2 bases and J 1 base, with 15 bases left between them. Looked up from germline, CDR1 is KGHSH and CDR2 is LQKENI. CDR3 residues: CASSPSAPGVSNQPQHF. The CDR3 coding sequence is TGTGCCAGCTCACCATCGGCTCCAGGGGTGAGCAATCAGCCCCAGCATTTT. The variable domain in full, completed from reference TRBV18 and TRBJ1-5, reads NAGVMQNPRHLVRRRGQEARLRCSPMKGHSHVYWYRQLPEEGLKFMVYLQKENIIDESGMPKERFSAEFPKEGPSILRIQQVVRGDSAAYFCASSPSAPGVSNQPQHFGDGTRLSIL.

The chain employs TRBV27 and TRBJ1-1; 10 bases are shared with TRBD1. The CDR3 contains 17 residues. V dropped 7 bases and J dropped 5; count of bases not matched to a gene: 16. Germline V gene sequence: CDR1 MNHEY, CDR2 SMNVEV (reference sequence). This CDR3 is CASKLGAGTGAGTEAFF. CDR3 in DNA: TGTGCCAGCAAGTTAGGGGCTGGGACAGGGGCGGGAACTGAAGCTTTCTTT.

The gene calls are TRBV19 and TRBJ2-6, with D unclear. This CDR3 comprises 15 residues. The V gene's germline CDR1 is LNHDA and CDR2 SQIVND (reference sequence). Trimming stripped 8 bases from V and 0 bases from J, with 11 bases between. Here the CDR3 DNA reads TGTGCCAGTGACCCCAATCGCTCTGGGGCCAACGTCCTGACTTTC. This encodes CASDPNRSGANVLTF.

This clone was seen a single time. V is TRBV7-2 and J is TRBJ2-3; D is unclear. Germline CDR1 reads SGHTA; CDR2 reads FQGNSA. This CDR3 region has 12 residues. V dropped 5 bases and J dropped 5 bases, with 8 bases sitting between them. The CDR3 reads CASSLSRDTQYF. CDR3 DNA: TGTGCCAGCAGCCTTTCCAGAGATACGCAGTATTTT.

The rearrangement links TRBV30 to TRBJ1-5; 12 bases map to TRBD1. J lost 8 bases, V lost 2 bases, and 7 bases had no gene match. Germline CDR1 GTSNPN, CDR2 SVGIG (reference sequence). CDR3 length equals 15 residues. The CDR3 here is CAWSSGQGATKPQHF. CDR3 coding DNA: TGTGCCTGGAGTTCGGGACAGGGGGCAACTAAGCCCCAGCATTTT.

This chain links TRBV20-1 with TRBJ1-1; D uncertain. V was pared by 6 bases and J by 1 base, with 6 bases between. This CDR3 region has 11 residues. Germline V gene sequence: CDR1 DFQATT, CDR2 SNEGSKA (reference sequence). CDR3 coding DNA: TGCAGTGCATTCGAGAACACTGAAGCTTTCTTT. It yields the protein CSAFENTEAFF.

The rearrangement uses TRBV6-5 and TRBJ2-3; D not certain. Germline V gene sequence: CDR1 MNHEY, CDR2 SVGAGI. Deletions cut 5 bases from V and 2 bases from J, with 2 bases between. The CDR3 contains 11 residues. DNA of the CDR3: TGTGCCAGCAGTCTCACAGATACGCAGTATTTT. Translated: CASSLTDTQYF.

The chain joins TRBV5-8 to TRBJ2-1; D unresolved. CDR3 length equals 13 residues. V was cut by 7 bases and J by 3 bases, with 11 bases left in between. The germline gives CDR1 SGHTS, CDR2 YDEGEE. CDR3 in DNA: TGTGCCAGCCCCCAGGTGGGCTACAATGAGCAGTTCTTC. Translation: CASPQVGYNEQFF.

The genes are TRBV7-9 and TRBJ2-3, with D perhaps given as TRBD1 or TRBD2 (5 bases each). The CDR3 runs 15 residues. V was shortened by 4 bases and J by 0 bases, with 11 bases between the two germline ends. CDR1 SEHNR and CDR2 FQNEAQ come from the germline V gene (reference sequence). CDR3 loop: CASSSRGGSTDTQYF. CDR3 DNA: TGTGCCAGCAGCTCGAGGGGCGGGAGCACAGATACGCAGTATTTT.

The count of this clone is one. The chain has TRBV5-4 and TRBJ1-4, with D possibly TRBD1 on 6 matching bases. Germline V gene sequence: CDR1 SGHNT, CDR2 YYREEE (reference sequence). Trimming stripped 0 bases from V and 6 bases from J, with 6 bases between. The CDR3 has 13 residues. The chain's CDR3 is CASSLDRDEKLFF. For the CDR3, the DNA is TGTGCCAGCAGCTTGGACAGGGATGAAAAACTGTTTTTT.

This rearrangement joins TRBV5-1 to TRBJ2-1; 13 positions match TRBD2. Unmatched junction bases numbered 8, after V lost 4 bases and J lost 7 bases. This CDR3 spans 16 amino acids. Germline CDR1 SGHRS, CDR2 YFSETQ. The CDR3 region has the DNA TGCGCCAGCAGCCCCCAGGGACTAGCGGGGATTAATGAGCAGTTCTTC. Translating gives CASSPQGLAGINEQFF.

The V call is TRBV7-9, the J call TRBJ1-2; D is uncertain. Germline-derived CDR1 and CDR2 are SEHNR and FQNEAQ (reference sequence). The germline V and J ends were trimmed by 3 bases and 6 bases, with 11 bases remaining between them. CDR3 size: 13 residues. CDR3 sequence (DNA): TGTGCCAGCAGCTTTGTCACCGGGGATGGCTACACCTTC. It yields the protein CASSFVTGDGYTF.

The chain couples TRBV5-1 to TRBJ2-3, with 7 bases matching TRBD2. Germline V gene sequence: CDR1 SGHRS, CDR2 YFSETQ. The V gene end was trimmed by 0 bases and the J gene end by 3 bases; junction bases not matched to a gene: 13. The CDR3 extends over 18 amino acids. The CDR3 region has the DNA TGCGCCAGCAGCTTGGGAGTACTAGCGCCTAACCCGACAGATACGCAGTATTTT. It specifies CASSLGVLAPNPTDTQYF.

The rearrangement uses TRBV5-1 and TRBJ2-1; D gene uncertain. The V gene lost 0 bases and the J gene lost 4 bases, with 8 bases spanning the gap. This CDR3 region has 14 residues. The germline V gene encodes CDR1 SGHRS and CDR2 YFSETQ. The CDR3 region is CASSLDPIYNEQFF. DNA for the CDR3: TGCGCCAGCAGCTTGGACCCAATTTACAATGAGCAGTTCTTC.

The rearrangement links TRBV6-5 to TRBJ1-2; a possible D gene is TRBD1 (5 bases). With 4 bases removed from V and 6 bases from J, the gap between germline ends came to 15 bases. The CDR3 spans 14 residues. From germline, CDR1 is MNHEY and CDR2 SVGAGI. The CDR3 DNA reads TGTGCCAGCAGTTTTACCCAGGGATTCAATGGCTACACCTTC. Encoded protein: CASSFTQGFNGYTF.

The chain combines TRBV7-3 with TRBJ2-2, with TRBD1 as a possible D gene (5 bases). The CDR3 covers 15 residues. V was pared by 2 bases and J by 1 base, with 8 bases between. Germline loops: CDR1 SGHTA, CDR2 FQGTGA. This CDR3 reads CASSLSGKNTGELFF. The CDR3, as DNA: TGTGCCAGCAGCTTATCAGGGAAGAACACCGGGGAGCTGTTTTTT.

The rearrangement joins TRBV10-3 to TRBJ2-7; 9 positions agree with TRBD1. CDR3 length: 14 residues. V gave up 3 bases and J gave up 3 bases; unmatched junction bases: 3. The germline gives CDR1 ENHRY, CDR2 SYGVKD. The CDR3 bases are TGTGCCATCAGTGAAGGGACAGGGATCTACGAGCAGTACTTC. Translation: CAISEGTGIYEQYF.

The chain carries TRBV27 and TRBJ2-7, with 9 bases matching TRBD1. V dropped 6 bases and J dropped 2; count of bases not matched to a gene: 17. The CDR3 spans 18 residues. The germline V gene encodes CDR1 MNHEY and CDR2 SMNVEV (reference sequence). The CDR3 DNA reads TGTGCCAGCAGCGATAAGAATAGACGGGACAGGGATACCTACGAGCAGTACTTC. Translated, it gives CASSDKNRRDRDTYEQYF.

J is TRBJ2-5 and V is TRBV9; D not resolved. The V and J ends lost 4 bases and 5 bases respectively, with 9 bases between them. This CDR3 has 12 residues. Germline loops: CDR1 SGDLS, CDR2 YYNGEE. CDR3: CASSPLEETQYF. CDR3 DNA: TGTGCCAGCAGCCCCCTTGAGGAGACCCAGTACTTC.

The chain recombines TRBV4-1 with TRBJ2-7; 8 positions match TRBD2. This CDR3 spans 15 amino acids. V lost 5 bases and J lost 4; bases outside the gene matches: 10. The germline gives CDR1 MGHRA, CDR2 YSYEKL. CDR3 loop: CASSAGGSGVYEQYF. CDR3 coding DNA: TGCGCCAGCAGCGCCGGGGGTAGCGGGGTGTACGAGCAGTACTTC.

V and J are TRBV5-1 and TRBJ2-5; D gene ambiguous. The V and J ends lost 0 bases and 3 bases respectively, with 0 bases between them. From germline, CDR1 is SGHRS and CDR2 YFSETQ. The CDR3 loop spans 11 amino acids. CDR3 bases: TGCGCCAGCAGCTTGGAAGAGACCCAGTACTTC. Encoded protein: CASSLEETQYF.